Presented here are 8 T cell receptor beta chains from one specimen sequenced in a study of T cell changes during pregnancy in multiple sclerosis. Generated by immunoSEQ multiplex PCR, the TCRdb table keeps only in-frame clones and is missing some. The data hold about 28,000 clones, with around nine tenths observed a single time. This specimen was CD8+ T cells from peripheral blood mononuclear cells, taken before pregnancy. The receptor source for this set is a female donor with multiple sclerosis, enrolled in a pregnancy study.

The chain recombines TRBV9 with TRBJ1-4; 7 nucleotides line up with TRBD1. The V segment lost 2 bases and the J segment 8 bases; nucleotides outside the gene matches: 6. The CDR3 length is 14 residues. Per the germline V gene, CDR1 is SGDLS and CDR2 is YYNGEE. The CDR3, as DNA: TGTGCCAGCAGCGTTGACAGGGTGAGGGAAAAACTGTTTTTT. Its translation is CASSVDRVREKLFF.

This chain joins TRBV7-9 and TRBJ2-7; TRBD2 is a possible D gene (5 bases). Trimming took 8 bases from V and 6 from J, leaving 20 bases between them. Germline values: CDR1 SEHNR, CDR2 FQNEAQ (reference sequence). The CDR3 runs 14 residues. For the CDR3, the DNA is TGTGCCAGCGCCCGAGGAGGCAGCGCTAGCGAGCAGTACTTC. This gives the protein CASARGGSASEQYF.

V usage is TRBV9 and J usage is TRBJ2-7, with 7 bases that match TRBD1. The V gene end was trimmed by 3 bases and the J gene end by 5 bases; junction bases not matched to a gene: 11. This CDR3 comprises 15 residues. Germline loops: CDR1 SGDLS, CDR2 YYNGEE. CDR3 bases: TGTGCCAGCAGCGAGCGTCCGACAGGGTTCGACGAGCAGTACTTC. Translation: CASSERPTGFDEQYF.

The chain employs TRBV7-3 and TRBJ2-1; the match to TRBD2 covers 7 bases. The CDR3 covers 14 residues. The V gene end was trimmed by 2 bases and the J gene end by 5 bases; junction bases not matched to a gene: 3. Per germline, CDR1 SGHTA and CDR2 FQGTGA. The CDR3 is CASSLGREDNEQFF. In DNA form, the CDR3 reads TGTGCCAGCAGCTTAGGGAGGGAGGACAATGAGCAGTTCTTC.

The chain joins TRBV4-1 to TRBJ2-7; D is uncertain. CDR3 size: 13 residues. Trimming took off 3 bases at V and 4 bases at J, with 10 bases between the two ends. Germline lookup yields CDR1 MGHRA and CDR2 YSYEKL. CDR3 DNA sequence: TGCGCCAGCAGCCAGACTGACGGTTACGAGCAGTACTTC. Its translation is CASSQTDGYEQYF.

The V gene is TRBV25-1, the J gene TRBJ1-1; TRBD1 matches 9 bases. Looked up from germline, CDR1 is MGHDK and CDR2 is SYGVNS. Trimming at V came to 3 bases and at J to 0 bases, leaving 2 bases not matched to a gene. The CDR3 extends over 15 amino acids. The CDR3 protein is CASSDRDRVNTEAFF. The CDR3 region has the DNA TGTGCCAGCAGTGACCGGGACAGGGTGAACACTGAAGCTTTCTTT.

J is TRBJ2-7 and V is TRBV7-8; TRBD2 aligns across 8 bases. The trim removed 2 bases at V and 4 bases at J, leaving 4 bases unmatched. Germline CDR1 reads SGHVS; CDR2 reads FQNEAQ. The CDR3 covers 14 residues. For the CDR3, the DNA is TGTGCCAGCAGCTTACTGGGACTAGATTACGAGCAGTACTTC. Protein: CASSLLGLDYEQYF.

The chain employs TRBV9 and TRBJ2-1; D perhaps matches TRBD2 (5 bases). Trimming took off 0 bases at V and 6 bases at J, with 13 bases between the two ends. Germline CDR1 is SGDLS and CDR2 is YYNGEE. The CDR3 extends over 15 amino acids. The CDR3: CASSVVEKGANEQFF. DNA of the CDR3: TGTGCCAGCAGCGTAGTAGAAAAGGGAGCCAATGAGCAGTTCTTC. Based on the CDR3 plus reference TRBV9 and TRBJ2-1, the full variable domain is DSGVTQTPKHLITATGQRVTLRCSPRSGDLSVYWYQQSLDQGLQFLIQYYNGEERAKGNILERFSAQQFPDLHSELNLSSLELGDSALYFCASSVVEKGANEQFFGPGTRLTVL.